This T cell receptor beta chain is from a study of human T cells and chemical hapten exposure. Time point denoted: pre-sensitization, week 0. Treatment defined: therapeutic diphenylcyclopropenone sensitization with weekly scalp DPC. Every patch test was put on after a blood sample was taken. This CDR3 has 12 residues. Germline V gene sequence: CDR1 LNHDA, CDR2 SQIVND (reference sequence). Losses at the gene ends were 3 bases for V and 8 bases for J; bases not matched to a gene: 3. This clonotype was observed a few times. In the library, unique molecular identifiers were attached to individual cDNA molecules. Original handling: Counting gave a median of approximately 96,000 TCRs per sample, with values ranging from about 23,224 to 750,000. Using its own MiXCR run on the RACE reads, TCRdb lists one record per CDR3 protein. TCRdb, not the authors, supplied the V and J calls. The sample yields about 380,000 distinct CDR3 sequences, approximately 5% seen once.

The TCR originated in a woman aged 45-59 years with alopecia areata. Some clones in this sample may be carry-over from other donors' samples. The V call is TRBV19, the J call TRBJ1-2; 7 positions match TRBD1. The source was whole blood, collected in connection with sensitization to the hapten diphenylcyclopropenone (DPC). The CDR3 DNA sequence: TGTGCCAGTAGTATCGGAGGGGGCGGCTACACCTTC. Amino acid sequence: CASSIGGGGYTF.